The 23 T cell receptor beta chains below were found in one sample sequenced in a study of cytotoxic CD8 clonotypes in ibrutinib-treated CLL. Measured with immunoSEQ multiplex PCR; TCRdb has only the in-frame clones, and not every one. Seen here are around 60,000 clones, approximately 54% observed once, and the top ten hold 14% to 15%. Sequencing used PBMCs, obtained after 12 months of ibrutinib treatment. Receptors originate from a human donor with chronic lymphocytic leukemia.

The chain is built from TRBV18 and TRBJ2-7, with D possibly TRBD1 on 6 matching bases. Trimming shortened V by 3 bases and J by 4 bases, and 19 bases separated the two germline ends. This CDR3 region has 16 residues. Germline assignment: CDR1 KGHSH and CDR2 LQKENI. The CDR3 DNA reads as TGTGCCAGCTCACCCGTGACTACTAACACAGGGTACGAGCAGTACGTC. Translation: CASSPVTTNTGYEQYV.

CDR3 nucleotides: TGCAGCGTTGAAGGAGGGGGCCTGCGCACAGATACGCAGTATTTT. It translates to CSVEGGGLRTDTQYF. The chain recombines TRBV29-1 with TRBJ2-3; TRBD1 matches at 7 bases. Germline V gene data show CDR1 as SQVTM and CDR2 as ANQGSEA. The length of the CDR3 is 15 residues. Trimming at V came to 1 base and at J to 1 base, leaving 5 bases not matched to a gene.

This clone was detected only a few times. The J gene is TRBJ1-2, the V gene TRBV19; D unclear. Germline V lookup: CDR1 LNHDA, CDR2 SQIVND (reference sequence). Deletions cut 5 bases from V and 8 bases from J, with 9 bases between. This CDR3 is 11 amino acids long. CDR3: CASSALRGYTF. The CDR3 DNA follows: TGTGCCAGTAGTGCCCTAAGGGGCTACACCTTC.

The chain has TRBV6-1 and TRBJ2-5; 12 bases line up with TRBD1. This CDR3 is 14 amino acids long. CDR1 is MNHNS, CDR2 SASEGT, per germline. The junction had 6 bases not matched to a gene; V was cut back by 8 bases and J by 5 bases. This CDR3 reads CASGGTGGAETQYF. The CDR3, as DNA: TGTGCCAGCGGGGGGACAGGGGGCGCGGAGACCCAGTACTTC.

V usage is TRBV15 and J usage is TRBJ1-5, with D unclear. Per the germline V gene, CDR1 is LNHNV and CDR2 is YYDKDF (reference sequence). The CDR3 runs 13 residues. Trimming cost V 3 bases and J 5 bases, with 8 bases left between them. The CDR3, as DNA: TGTGCCACCAGCAGGGGCAAAGATCAGCCCCAGCATTTT. Translated, it gives CATSRGKDQPQHF.

This sequence joins TRBV5-4 and TRBJ1-2; 9 bases agree with TRBD1. Germline V CDR1 and CDR2: SGHNT, YYREEE (reference sequence). Losses at the gene ends were 2 bases for V and 4 bases for J; bases not matched to a gene: 3. The CDR3 is 14 amino acids. The CDR3 DNA reads as TGTGCCAGCAGCTTAAGGGACAGGGCCTATGGCTACACCTTC. It yields the protein CASSLRDRAYGYTF.

The J gene is TRBJ1-5, the V gene TRBV6-6, with a tentative D call TRBD1 (6 bases). The V gene's germline CDR1 is MNHNY and CDR2 SVGAGI (reference sequence). The V and J ends lost 6 bases and 0 bases respectively, with 9 bases between them. CDR3 size: 14 residues. CDR3 sequence (DNA): TGTGCCAGCAGGCGGGACAATAGCAATCAGCCCCAGCATTTT. Encoded protein: CASRRDNSNQPQHF.

The chain couples TRBV28 to TRBJ2-7; D remains ambiguous. V was cut by 6 bases and J by 1 base, with 13 bases left in between. Germline CDR1 reads MDHEN; CDR2 reads SYDVKM. CDR3 size: 14 residues. The CDR3 bases are TGTGCCAGCAGCCCCTGGACCGTTTCCTACGAGCAGTACTTC. This sequence encodes CASSPWTVSYEQYF. Using reference TRBV28 and TRBJ2-7 for the parts outside the CDR3, the full variable domain is DVKVTQSSRYLVKRTGEKVFLECVQDMDHENMFWYRQDPGLGLRLIYFSYDVKMKEKGDIPEGYSVSREKKERFSLILESASTNQTSMYLCASSPWTVSYEQYFGPGTRLTVT.

Only a few counts were recorded for this clone. The CDR3 loop reads CASSLAGTGTLANYGYTF. The CDR3 nucleotides are TGTGCCAGCAGCTTAGCCGGGACAGGGACTTTAGCTAACTATGGCTACACCTTC. V and J are TRBV7-8 and TRBJ1-2; 9 nucleotides line up with TRBD1. This CDR3 has 18 amino acids. The ends lost 0 bases at V and 0 bases at J; junction bases unmatched: 8. Germline CDR1 SGHVS, CDR2 FQNEAQ.

This clone was seen a few times. J is TRBJ1-2 and V is TRBV4-1; TRBD1 matches at 9 bases. The length of the CDR3 is 15 residues. J gave up 8 bases and V 1 base, and 8 bases lay outside the gene matches. Germline assignment: CDR1 MGHRA and CDR2 YSYEKL. This chain's CDR3 is CASSQVRDRVRGYTF. The DNA of the CDR3 is TGCGCCAGCAGCCAAGTAAGGGACAGGGTGAGAGGCTACACCTTC.

The chain couples TRBV15 to TRBJ2-1; 15 bases agree with TRBD2. The germline CDR1 and CDR2 sequences are LNHNV and YYDKDF (reference sequence). The CDR3 covers 17 residues. V lost 1 base and J lost 8; bases outside the gene matches: 6. CDR3 region: CATSRVGTSGGFDEQFF. The CDR3 bases are TGTGCCACCAGCAGAGTCGGGACTAGCGGGGGGTTCGATGAGCAGTTCTTC. Complete variable domain (other parts from reference TRBV15 and TRBJ2-1): DAMVIQNPRYQVTQFGKPVTLSCSQTLNHNVMYWYQQKSSQAPKLLFHYYDKDFNNEADTPDNFQSRRPNTSFCFLDIRSPGLGDTAMYLCATSRVGTSGGFDEQFFGPGTRLTVL.

This rearrangement joins TRBV1 to TRBJ2-7; the table calls TRBD1, which could not be checked here. TRBV1 is reported as a pseudogene. There are 17 residues in the CDR3. The CDR3 nucleotides read TGCACCAGCAGCCCTTCGACGGAGGAGGGGGCAGGACACGAGCAGTACGTC. Translated: CTSSPSTEEGAGHEQYV.

This clone has ten or more counts. The chain's CDR3 is CASSLVGQGLHTIYF. The CDR3 bases are TGTGCCAGCAGCTTGGTTGGCCAGGGATTGCACACCATATATTTT. The V gene is TRBV5-5, the J gene TRBJ1-3; TRBD1 is a possible D gene (5 bases). Germline values: CDR1 SGHKS, CDR2 YYEKEE (reference sequence). The CDR3 contains 15 residues. V was cut by 0 bases and J by 8 bases, with 15 bases left in between.

V is TRBV9 and J is TRBJ2-7, with D perhaps matching TRBD2 (5 bases). Trimming removed 3 bases at V and 5 bases at J, with 12 bases between. CDR1 and CDR2 (germline): SGDLS, YYNGEE. The CDR3 consists of 13 residues. The CDR3 sequence is CASSGTRGNEQYF. The CDR3 DNA reads TGTGCCAGCAGCGGCACTAGAGGGAACGAGCAGTACTTC.

A single count supports this clone. V gene TRBV5-6 combines with J gene TRBJ2-2, with a weak D call TRBD1 (5 bases). CDR1 SGHDT and CDR2 YYEEEE come from the germline V gene. The ends were cut back, 5 bases at V and 2 bases at J, with 10 bases in the middle. The CDR3 spans 14 residues. This CDR3 reads CASSFRGNTGELFF. The CDR3 bases are TGTGCCAGCAGTTTTAGGGGAAACACCGGGGAGCTGTTTTTT.

This clone was seen repeatedly, ten times or more. This chain connects TRBV18 to TRBJ1-5; TRBD1 matches 7 bases. This CDR3 is 14 amino acids long. The trim removed 6 bases at V and 3 bases at J, leaving 5 bases unmatched. Germline CDR1 is KGHSH and CDR2 is LQKENI. Written as DNA, the CDR3 is TGTGCCAGCTCCCCGGACAGGAACAATCAGCCCCAGCATTTT. Protein: CASSPDRNNQPQHF.

The rearrangement links TRBV5-1 to TRBJ2-1; 9 bases line up with TRBD1. CDR1 and CDR2 from the germline V gene are SGHRS and YFSETQ. The CDR3 consists of 15 residues. V was pared by 8 bases and J by 5 bases, with 11 bases of the junction left unmatched. The CDR3 DNA is TGCGCCAGTTATCTGGGGGGACAGGGACACAATGAGCAGTTCTTC. This sequence encodes CASYLGGQGHNEQFF.

This clone was observed a handful of times. The CDR3 DNA reads as TGTGCCAGCAGTCCATCCTCCTATGGGGGTGGAGAGACCCAGTACTTC. Encoded protein: CASSPSSYGGGETQYF. This chain joins TRBV5-8 and TRBJ2-5; D may match TRBD1 or TRBD2 (5 bases each). V lost 5 bases to trimming and J lost 4 bases, with 21 bases between them. The CDR3 covers 16 residues. The V gene's germline CDR1 is SGHTS and CDR2 YDEGEE.

The chain links TRBV11-2 to TRBJ1-2, with D possibly TRBD1 on 5 matching bases. The length of the CDR3 is 14 residues. The V gene's germline CDR1 is SGHAT and CDR2 FQNNGV. V lost 5 bases, J lost 4 bases, and 14 bases lay in between. CDR3 region: CASSPTGTLYGYTF. The CDR3 region has the DNA TGTGCCAGCAGCCCAACCGGGACCCTCTATGGCTACACCTTC. Full variable domain (remainder filled in from reference TRBV11-2 and TRBJ1-2): EAGVAQSPRYKIIEKRQSVAFWCNPISGHATLYWYQQILGQGPKLLIQFQNNGVVDDSQLPKDRFSAERLKGVDSTLKIQPAKLEDSAVYLCASSPTGTLYGYTFGSGTRLTVV.

This rearrangement joins TRBV18 to TRBJ2-3, with 8 bases identical to TRBD1. Germline V gene sequence: CDR1 KGHSH, CDR2 LQKENI. The CDR3 runs to 15 residues. The junction had 6 bases not matched to a gene; V was cut back by 4 bases and J by 3 bases. The CDR3 bases are TGTGCCAGCTCACTTCAAGGACAGGGAACAGATACGCAGTATTTT. Translating it yields CASSLQGQGTDTQYF.

This chain joins TRBV19 and TRBJ1-2; a possible D gene is TRBD1 (6 bases). Trimming took 3 bases from V and 0 from J, leaving 14 bases between them. Germline V gene lookup returns CDR1 LNHDA and CDR2 SQIVND (reference sequence). The CDR3 runs 16 residues. The CDR3 DNA sequence: TGTGCCAGTAGTATGAGTTTCGGGACATCTAACTATGGCTACACCTTC. It encodes CASSMSFGTSNYGYTF.

This sequence joins TRBV6-4 and TRBJ1-2, with no clear D. The germline V gene has CDR1 MRHNA and CDR2 SNTAGT. The CDR3 is 15 residues long. The V end was cut by 5 bases, the J end by 4 bases, with 17 bases between. The CDR3: CASSILPGYLYGYTF. CDR3 coding DNA: TGTGCCAGCAGTATTCTGCCGGGCTATCTCTATGGCTACACCTTC.

This clone was detected a few times. J is TRBJ1-2 and V is TRBV30, with 8 bases identical to TRBD1. The CDR3 runs to 15 residues. Germline lookup yields CDR1 GTSNPN and CDR2 SVGIG (reference sequence). Losses at the gene ends were 7 bases for V and 0 bases for J; bases not matched to a gene: 10. The CDR3 region is CALSRDRSSNYGYTF. The CDR3 coding sequence is TGTGCCTTAAGCCGGGACAGGTCTTCTAACTATGGCTACACCTTC.